This T cell receptor (beta chain) originates from a study of CD8 T cells in ankylosing spondylitis. The CDR3 is 18 amino acids. Germline V gives CDR1 LGHNA, CDR2 YSLEER. V gave up 0 bases and J gave up 5 bases, with 20 bases separating them. In this sample, this clonotype turned up many times. Its cognate antigen is unknown. TCRdb redid the calling of the 5' RACE reads with MiXCR, one entry per CDR3 protein. Of 250,000 to 400,000 distinct CDR3 sequences detected, 11% appear once; the ten largest clones hold roughly 9.2%. Study-wide results and caveats: Reportedly, disease-linked clones are significantly enriched in ankylosing spondylitis patients' matched synovial fluid.

The V gene is TRBV4-3, the J gene TRBJ2-1, with D possibly being TRBD1 (7 bases). The sequenced sample consisted of blood, either unsorted or a sorted T cell fraction (not recorded which). The clonotype was recovered from a female donor with ankylosing spondylitis or in good health (not recorded which). The CDR3 sequence: CASSQDTGAGNIDNEQFF. CDR3 bases: TGCGCCAGCAGCCAAGATACAGGGGCGGGAAATATTGACAATGAGCAGTTCTTC.